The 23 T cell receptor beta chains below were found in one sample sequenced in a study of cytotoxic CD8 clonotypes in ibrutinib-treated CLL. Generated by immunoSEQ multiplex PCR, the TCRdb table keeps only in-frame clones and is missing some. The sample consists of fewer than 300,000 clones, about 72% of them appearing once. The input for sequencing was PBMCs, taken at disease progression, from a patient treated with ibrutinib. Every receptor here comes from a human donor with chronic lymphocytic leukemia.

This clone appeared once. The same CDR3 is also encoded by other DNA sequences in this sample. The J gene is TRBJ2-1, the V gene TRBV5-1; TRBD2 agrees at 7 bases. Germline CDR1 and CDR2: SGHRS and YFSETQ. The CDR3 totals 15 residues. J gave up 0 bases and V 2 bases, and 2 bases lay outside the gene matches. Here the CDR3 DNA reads TGCGCCAGCAGCTTAGCGGGGAGCTCCTACAATGAGCAGTTCTTC. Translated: CASSLAGSSYNEQFF. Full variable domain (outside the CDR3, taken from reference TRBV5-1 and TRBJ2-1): KAGVTQTPRYLIKTRGQQVTLSCSPISGHRSVSWYQQTPGQGLQFLFEYFSETQRNKGNFPGRFSGRQFSNSRSEMNVSTLELGDSALYLCASSLAGSSYNEQFFGPGTRLTVL.

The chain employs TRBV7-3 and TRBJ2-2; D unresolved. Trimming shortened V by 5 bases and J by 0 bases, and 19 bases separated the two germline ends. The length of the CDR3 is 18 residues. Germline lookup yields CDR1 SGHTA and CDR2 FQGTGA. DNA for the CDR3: TGTGCCAGCAGCAACCAACCTATAGTAACGTCGAACACCGGGGAGCTGTTTTTT. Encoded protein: CASSNQPIVTSNTGELFF.

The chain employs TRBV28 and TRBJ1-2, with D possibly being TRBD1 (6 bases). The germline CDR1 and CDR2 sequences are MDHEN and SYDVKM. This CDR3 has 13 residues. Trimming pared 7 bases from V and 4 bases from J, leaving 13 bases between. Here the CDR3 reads CASTSGAGYGYTF. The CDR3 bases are TGTGCCAGCACCTCAGGGGCCGGCTATGGCTACACCTTC.

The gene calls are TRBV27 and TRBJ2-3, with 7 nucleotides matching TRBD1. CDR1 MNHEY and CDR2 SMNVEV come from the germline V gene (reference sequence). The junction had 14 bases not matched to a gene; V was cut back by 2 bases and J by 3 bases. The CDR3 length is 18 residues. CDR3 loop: CASSLGFGTALSTDTQYF. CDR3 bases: TGTGCCAGCAGTTTAGGTTTCGGGACAGCCCTTTCTACAGATACGCAGTATTTT.

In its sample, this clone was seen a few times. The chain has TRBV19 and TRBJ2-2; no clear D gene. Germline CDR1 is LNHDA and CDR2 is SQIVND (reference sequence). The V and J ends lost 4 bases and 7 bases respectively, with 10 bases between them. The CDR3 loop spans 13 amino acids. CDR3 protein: CASSNWRNGELFF. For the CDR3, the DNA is TGTGCCAGTAGTAATTGGCGGAACGGGGAGCTGTTTTTT.

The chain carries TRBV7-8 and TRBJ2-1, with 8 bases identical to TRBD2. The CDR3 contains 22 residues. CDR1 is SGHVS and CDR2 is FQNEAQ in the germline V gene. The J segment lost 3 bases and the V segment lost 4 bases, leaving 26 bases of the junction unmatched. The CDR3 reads CASSSPLRGISGEPGGYNEQFF. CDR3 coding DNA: TGTGCCAGCAGCTCCCCCCTCCGGGGAATTAGCGGGGAACCCGGTGGCTACAATGAGCAGTTCTTC.

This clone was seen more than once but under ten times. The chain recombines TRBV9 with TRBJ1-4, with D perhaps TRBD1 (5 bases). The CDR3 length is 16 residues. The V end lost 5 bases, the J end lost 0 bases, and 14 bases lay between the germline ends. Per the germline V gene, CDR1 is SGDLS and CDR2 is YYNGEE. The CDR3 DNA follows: TGTGCCAGCAGTCCTCGTCCCAGGGCAACTAATGAAAAACTGTTTTTT. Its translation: CASSPRPRATNEKLFF.

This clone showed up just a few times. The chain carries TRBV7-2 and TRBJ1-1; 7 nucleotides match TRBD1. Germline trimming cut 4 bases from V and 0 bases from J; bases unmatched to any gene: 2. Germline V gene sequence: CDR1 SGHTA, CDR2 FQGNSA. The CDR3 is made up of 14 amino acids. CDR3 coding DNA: TGTGCCAGCAGCTCGGGACAGTTGAACACTGAAGCTTTCTTT. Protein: CASSSGQLNTEAFF.

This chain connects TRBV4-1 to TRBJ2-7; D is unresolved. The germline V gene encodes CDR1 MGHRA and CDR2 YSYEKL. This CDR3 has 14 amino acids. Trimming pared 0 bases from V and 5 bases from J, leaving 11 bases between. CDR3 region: CASSQDPTWDEQYF. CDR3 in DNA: TGCGCCAGCAGCCAAGATCCTACCTGGGACGAGCAGTACTTC.

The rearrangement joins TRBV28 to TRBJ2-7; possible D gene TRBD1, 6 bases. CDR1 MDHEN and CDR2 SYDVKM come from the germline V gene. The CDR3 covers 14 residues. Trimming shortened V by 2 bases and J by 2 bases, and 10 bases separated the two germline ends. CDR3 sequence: CASSLPGQTYEQYF. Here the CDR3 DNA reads TGTGCCAGCAGTTTACCGGGACAAACCTACGAGCAGTACTTC.

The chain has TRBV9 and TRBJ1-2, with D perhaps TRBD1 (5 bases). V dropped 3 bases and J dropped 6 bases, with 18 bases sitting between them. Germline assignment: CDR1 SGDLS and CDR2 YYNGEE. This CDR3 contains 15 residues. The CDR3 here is CASSDRGTAPNGYTF. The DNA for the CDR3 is TGTGCCAGCAGCGATAGAGGGACCGCGCCTAATGGCTACACCTTC.

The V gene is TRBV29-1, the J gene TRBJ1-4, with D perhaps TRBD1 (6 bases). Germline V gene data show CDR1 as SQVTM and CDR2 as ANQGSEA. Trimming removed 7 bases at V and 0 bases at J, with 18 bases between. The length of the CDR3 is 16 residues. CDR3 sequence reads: CSARTVGAATNEKLFF. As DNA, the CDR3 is TGCAGCGCCCGGACAGTTGGGGCGGCAACTAATGAAAAACTGTTTTTT.

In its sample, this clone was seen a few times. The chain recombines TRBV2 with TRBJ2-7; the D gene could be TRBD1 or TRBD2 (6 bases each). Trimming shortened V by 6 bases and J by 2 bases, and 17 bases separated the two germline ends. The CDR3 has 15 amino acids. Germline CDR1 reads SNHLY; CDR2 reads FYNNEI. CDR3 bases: TGTGCCAGCAGGAGGGGGGACACTCTAACCTACGAGCAGTACTTC. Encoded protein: CASRRGDTLTYEQYF. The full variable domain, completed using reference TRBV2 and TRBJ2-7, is EPEVTQTPSHQVTQMGQEVILRCVPISNHLYFYWYRQILGQKVEFLVSFYNNEISEKSEIFDDQFSVERPDGSNFTLKIRSTKLEDSAMYFCASRRGDTLTYEQYFGPGTRLTVT.

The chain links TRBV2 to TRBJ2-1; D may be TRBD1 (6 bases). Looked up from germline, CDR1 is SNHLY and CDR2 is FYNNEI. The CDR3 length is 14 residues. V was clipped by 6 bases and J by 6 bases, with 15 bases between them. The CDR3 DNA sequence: TGTGCCAGCAGCGGAGACAGGTTCGGCAATGAGCAGTTCTTC. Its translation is CASSGDRFGNEQFF.

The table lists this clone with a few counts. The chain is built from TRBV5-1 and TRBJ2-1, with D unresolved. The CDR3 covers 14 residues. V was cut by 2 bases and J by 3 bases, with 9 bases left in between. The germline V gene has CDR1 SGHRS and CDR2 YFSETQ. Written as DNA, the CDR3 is TGCGCCAGCAGCTTAAGAACTGGCTACAATGAGCAGTTCTTC. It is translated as CASSLRTGYNEQFF.

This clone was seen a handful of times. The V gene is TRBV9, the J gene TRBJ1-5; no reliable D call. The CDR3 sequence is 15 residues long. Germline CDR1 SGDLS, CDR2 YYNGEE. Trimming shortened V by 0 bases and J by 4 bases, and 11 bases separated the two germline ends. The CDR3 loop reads CASSVAKNGNQPQHF. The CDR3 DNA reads TGTGCCAGCAGCGTAGCCAAAAATGGGAATCAGCCCCAGCATTTT.

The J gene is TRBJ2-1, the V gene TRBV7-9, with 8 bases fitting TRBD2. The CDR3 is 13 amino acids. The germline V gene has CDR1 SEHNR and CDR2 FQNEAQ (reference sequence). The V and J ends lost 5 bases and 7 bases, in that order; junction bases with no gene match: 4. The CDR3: CASSKLAGNEQFF. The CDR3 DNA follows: TGTGCCAGCAGCAAATTAGCGGGGAATGAGCAGTTCTTC.

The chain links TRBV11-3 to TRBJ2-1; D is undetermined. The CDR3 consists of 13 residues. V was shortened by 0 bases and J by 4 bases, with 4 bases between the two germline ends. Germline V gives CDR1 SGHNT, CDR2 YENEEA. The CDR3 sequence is CASSLEGYNEQFF. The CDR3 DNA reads TGTGCCAGCAGCTTAGAGGGTTACAATGAGCAGTTCTTC.

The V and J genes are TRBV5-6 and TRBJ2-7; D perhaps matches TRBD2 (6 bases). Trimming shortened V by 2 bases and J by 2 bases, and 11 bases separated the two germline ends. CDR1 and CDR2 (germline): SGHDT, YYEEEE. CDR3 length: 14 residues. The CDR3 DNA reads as TGTGCCAGCAGCTTCGGGGCGGGAACCTACGAGCAGTACTTC. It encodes CASSFGAGTYEQYF.

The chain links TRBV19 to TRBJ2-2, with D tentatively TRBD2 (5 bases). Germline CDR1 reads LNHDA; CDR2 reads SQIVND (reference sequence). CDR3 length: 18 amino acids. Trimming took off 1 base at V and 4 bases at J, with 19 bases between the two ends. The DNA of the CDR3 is TGTGCCAGTAGTATAGGAGCACACGGGGTTCGGAGCACCGGGGAGCTGTTTTTT. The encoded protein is CASSIGAHGVRSTGELFF.

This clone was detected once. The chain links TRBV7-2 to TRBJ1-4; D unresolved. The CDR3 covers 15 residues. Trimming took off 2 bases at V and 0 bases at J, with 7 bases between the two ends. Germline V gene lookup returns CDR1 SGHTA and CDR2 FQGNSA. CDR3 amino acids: CASSLLYATNEKLFF. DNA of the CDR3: TGTGCCAGCAGCTTACTATATGCAACTAATGAAAAACTGTTTTTT.

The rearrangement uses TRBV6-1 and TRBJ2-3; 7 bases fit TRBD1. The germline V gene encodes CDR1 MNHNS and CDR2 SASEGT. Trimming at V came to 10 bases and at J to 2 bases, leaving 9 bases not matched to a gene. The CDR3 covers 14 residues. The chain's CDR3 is CATRTGSITDTQYF. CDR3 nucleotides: TGTGCCACCCGGACAGGCAGTATCACAGATACGCAGTATTTT.

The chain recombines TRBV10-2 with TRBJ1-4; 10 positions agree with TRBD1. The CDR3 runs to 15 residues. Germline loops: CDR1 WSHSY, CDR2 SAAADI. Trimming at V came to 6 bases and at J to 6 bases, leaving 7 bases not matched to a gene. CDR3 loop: CASRYRQGADEKLFF. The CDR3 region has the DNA TGCGCCAGCAGGTACAGACAGGGGGCCGATGAAAAACTGTTTTTT.